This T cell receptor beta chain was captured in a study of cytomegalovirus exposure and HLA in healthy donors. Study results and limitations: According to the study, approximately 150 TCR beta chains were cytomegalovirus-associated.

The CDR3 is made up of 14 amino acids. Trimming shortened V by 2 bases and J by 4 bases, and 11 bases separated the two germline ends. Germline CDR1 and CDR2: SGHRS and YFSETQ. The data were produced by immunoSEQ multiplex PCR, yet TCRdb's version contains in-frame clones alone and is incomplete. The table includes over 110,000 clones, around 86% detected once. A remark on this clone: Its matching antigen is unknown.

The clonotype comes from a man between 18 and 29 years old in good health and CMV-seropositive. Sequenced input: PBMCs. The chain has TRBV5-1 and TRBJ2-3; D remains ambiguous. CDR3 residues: CASSFNPQADTQYF. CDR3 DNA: TGCGCCAGCAGCTTCAATCCCCAGGCAGATACGCAGTATTTT.